This T cell receptor beta chain was found in a study of blood T cell repertoires in COVID-19. On the study more broadly: T cells, B-cell-depleted T cells, or PBMCs supplied cDNA or gDNA.

The repertoire was sequenced with immunoSEQ multiplex PCR; TCRdb's copy has only in-frame clones and lacks some. The repertoire includes around 120,000 clones, roughly nine tenths of them detected once, and about 4.5% sits in the top ten. The CDR3 consists of 17 residues. V shed 3 bases and J 0 bases; nucleotides not matched to a gene: 9. Germline CDR1 is MNHEY and CDR2 is SMNVEV (reference sequence). The source is a man aged 60-69 years with COVID-19, enrolled during active disease. The material sequenced was peripheral blood. This chain links TRBV27 with TRBJ2-3; 7 bases are shared with TRBD2. The CDR3 DNA is TGTGCCAGCAGTTTTAGGTGGGAGGGCTTGAGCACAGATACGCAGTATTTT. It translates to CASSFRWEGLSTDTQYF.